The 8 T cell receptor beta chains given below trace back to one sample, sequenced in a study of T cell changes during pregnancy in multiple sclerosis. Repertoires were generated with immunoSEQ multiplex PCR, while TCRdb's copy carries only in-frame clones and drops some. The table has some 61,000 clones, under 95% seen once; the top ten hold roughly 0.8%. The sequencing used peripheral blood, collected in the second trimester of pregnancy. Receptors originate from a female donor with multiple sclerosis, enrolled in a pregnancy study.

This clone came up once. V usage is TRBV27 and J usage is TRBJ2-7; 7 nucleotides align to TRBD1. Trimming removed 7 bases from V and 9 bases from J; junction bases left unmatched: 9. The CDR3 runs 12 residues. From germline, CDR1 is MNHEY and CDR2 SMNVEV (reference sequence). The chain's CDR3 is CASKQTGPLQYF. DNA for the CDR3: TGTGCCAGCAAACAGACAGGGCCTTTGCAGTACTTC.

The chain uses TRBV2 and TRBJ2-3; TRBD2 matches 15 bases. This CDR3 comprises 15 residues. Germline lookup yields CDR1 SNHLY and CDR2 FYNNEI. V gave up 5 bases and J gave up 7 bases; unmatched junction bases: 4. CDR3 DNA sequence: TGTGCCAGCAGTAGAGGACTAGCGGGAGGGTATACGCAGTATTTT. Translating gives CASSRGLAGGYTQYF.

The chain joins TRBV13 to TRBJ2-7; 11 nucleotides agree with TRBD1. The CDR3 has 16 residues. With V trimmed by 11 bases and J by 1 base, 13 bases remained unmatched. CDR1 PRHDT and CDR2 FYEKMQ come from the germline V gene (reference sequence). As DNA, the CDR3 is TGTGCCTCTGTCCGGCGGGGGACAGGGGGTTCCTACGAGCAGTACTTC. Protein sequence: CASVRRGTGGSYEQYF.

This rearrangement joins TRBV11-3 to TRBJ1-1; D unclear. Trimming took off 5 bases at V and 2 bases at J, with 9 bases between the two ends. Per the germline V gene, CDR1 is SGHNT and CDR2 is YENEEA. The CDR3 sequence is 13 residues long. Here the CDR3 reads CASSPSGNTEAFF. CDR3 nucleotides: TGTGCCAGCAGCCCGTCGGGAAACACTGAAGCTTTCTTT.

V and J are TRBV30 and TRBJ1-6; D unclear. V lost 7 bases and J lost 6, with 10 bases in between. The germline V gene has CDR1 GTSNPN and CDR2 SVGIG (reference sequence). The CDR3 has 12 amino acids. The CDR3 DNA sequence: TGTGCCTCCACTACAATTAATTCACCCCTCCACTTT. This translates into CASTTINSPLHF.

V and J are TRBV6-5 and TRBJ1-6, with D possibly matching TRBD1 (5 bases). The CDR3 contains 14 residues. The V gene's germline CDR1 is MNHEY and CDR2 SVGAGI. The V end lost 5 bases, the J end lost 10 bases, and 15 bases lay between the germline ends. Here the CDR3 reads CASSPPGEGSPLHF. CDR3 in DNA: TGTGCCAGCAGTCCCCCGGGGGAAGGGTCACCCCTCCACTTT.

This clone has a single count. J is TRBJ1-6 and V is TRBV2, with D tentatively TRBD1 (5 bases). The CDR3 totals 14 residues. V was shortened by 7 bases and J by 9 bases, with 16 bases between the two germline ends. The germline V gene encodes CDR1 SNHLY and CDR2 FYNNEI. The CDR3 is CASILPEGFSPLHF. The DNA for the CDR3 is TGTGCCAGCATCCTTCCGGAGGGGTTTTCACCCCTCCACTTT.

V usage is TRBV27 and J usage is TRBJ2-3, with TRBD2 as a possible D gene (6 bases). The CDR3 runs to 14 residues. V lost 7 bases and J lost 4, with 15 bases in between. CDR1 is MNHEY and CDR2 is SMNVEV in the germline V gene (reference sequence). CDR3 nucleotide sequence: TGTGCCAGCAACGTACGGGGGATTCCAGATACGCAGTATTTT. This codes for CASNVRGIPDTQYF.